This entry concerns a single TCR beta chain. The data were taken from a study of blood T cell repertoires in COVID-19. About the study: Acute-phase and convalescent COVID-19 samples originated in the United States, Italy and Spain. From T cells, B-cell-depleted T cells, or PBMCs came the material, which was cDNA or gDNA.

CDR1 SGHRS and CDR2 YFSETQ come from the germline V gene. Trimming left V 2 bases short and J 2 bases short, with 14 bases between. CDR3 size: 15 residues. Per the study methods: Scientists estimated how many nucleated cells there were by amplifying reference gene primers. The assay was immunoSEQ multiplex PCR, and TCRdb's table has in-frame clones only and misses some. The D gene and trimming were derived from the DNA, and the V and J assignments and clone size from that table. The sample lists about 94,000 clones; approximately 89% were seen once. Sample: peripheral blood. The source is a human donor with acute or convalescent COVID-19. The donor label of this sample is uncertain. The chain joins TRBV5-1 to TRBJ2-7; possibly TRBD1 for D (6 bases). CDR3 sequence: CASSLEGDTTYEQYF. The CDR3 DNA reads TGCGCCAGCAGCTTAGAGGGGGATACGACCTACGAGCAGTACTTC.